The 22 T cell receptor beta chains reported below all come from one sample, sequenced in a study of blood T cell repertoires in COVID-19. Generated by immunoSEQ multiplex PCR, the TCRdb table keeps only in-frame clones and is missing some. The table lists 55,000 or so clones, around nine tenths of them singletons. The specimen sequenced was peripheral blood. The source is a man aged 55 to 69 with active COVID-19.

The V call is TRBV15, the J call TRBJ2-5, with D maybe TRBD1 (5 bases). The CDR3 loop spans 15 amino acids. CDR1 LNHNV and CDR2 YYDKDF come from the germline V gene (reference sequence). V lost 0 bases and J 2 bases, leaving 10 bases between the germline ends. The DNA of the CDR3 is TGTGCCACCAGCAGAGACCGAACAGGTCAAGAGACCCAGTACTTC. This translates into CATSRDRTGQETQYF.

CDR3 nucleotides: TGTGCCAGTACCCCTCAGGGGTCCCCCAACTCCTACGAGCAGTACTTC. It is translated as CASTPQGSPNSYEQYF. V is TRBV19 and J is TRBJ2-7; a possible D gene is TRBD1 (6 bases). The CDR3 length is 16 residues. V gave up 7 bases and J gave up 0 bases, with 19 bases separating them. Germline V gene data show CDR1 as LNHDA and CDR2 as SQIVND (reference sequence).

The chain combines TRBV4-1 with TRBJ2-7; TRBD1 might be the D (7 bases). Per germline, CDR1 MGHRA and CDR2 YSYEKL. This CDR3 spans 15 amino acids. The V gene lost 0 bases and the J gene lost 7 bases, with 16 bases spanning the gap. The CDR3 nucleotides read TGCGCCAGCAGCCAAGAAGCAGGGGGGATGAAAGAGCAGTACTTC. This sequence encodes CASSQEAGGMKEQYF.

V and J are TRBV2 and TRBJ2-2; D is unresolved. The CDR3 is 15 amino acids. CDR1 and CDR2 (germline): SNHLY, FYNNEI. V was clipped by 6 bases and J by 0 bases, with 11 bases between them. The CDR3, as DNA: TGTGCCAGCAGCGCCGAGAGGTCGAACACCGGGGAGCTGTTTTTT. Protein sequence: CASSAERSNTGELFF.

V is TRBV4-1 and J is TRBJ1-3; D is undetermined. This CDR3 region has 15 residues. Germline assignment: CDR1 MGHRA and CDR2 YSYEKL. Between the trimmed V and J ends, which lost 0 bases and 0 bases, there was a span of 6 bases. The DNA for the CDR3 is TGCGCCAGCAGCCAAGACTATAGCTCTGGAAACACCATATATTTT. It encodes CASSQDYSSGNTIYF.

The J gene is TRBJ2-5, the V gene TRBV5-1; 8 bases are a match to TRBD2. Trimming at V came to 4 bases and at J to 1 base, leaving 6 bases not matched to a gene. Germline values: CDR1 SGHRS, CDR2 YFSETQ. The CDR3 contains 15 residues. In DNA, the CDR3 is TGCGCCAGCAGCCTCCTAACTAGCGGCCAAGAGACCCAGTACTTC. Its protein product is CASSLLTSGQETQYF.

Only one count was recorded for this clone. The gene calls are TRBV7-2 and TRBJ2-2; D is ambiguous. Germline V gives CDR1 SGHTA, CDR2 FQGNSA. The CDR3 contains 13 residues. The V gene lost 2 bases and the J gene lost 6 bases, with 7 bases spanning the gap. The CDR3 coding sequence is TGTGCCAGCAGCTTACGTCGGTCCGGGGAGCTGTTTTTT. Translated: CASSLRRSGELFF.

This clone occurred once. V gene TRBV9 combines with J gene TRBJ2-1; 8 bases line up with TRBD2. CDR3 size: 14 residues. V lost 0 bases to trimming and J lost 9 bases; unmatched junction nucleotides: 5. CDR1 is SGDLS and CDR2 is YYNGEE in the germline V gene. The CDR3 nucleotides are TGTGCCAGCAGCGTAGCGGGGGGGGATTTTGAGCAGTTCTTC. It translates to CASSVAGGDFEQFF. Variable domain in full (rest from reference TRBV9 and TRBJ2-1): DSGVTQTPKHLITATGQRVTLRCSPRSGDLSVYWYQQSLDQGLQFLIQYYNGEERAKGNILERFSAQQFPDLHSELNLSSLELGDSALYFCASSVAGGDFEQFFGPGTRLTVL.

V usage is TRBV6-1 and J usage is TRBJ2-7, with D possibly being TRBD1 (7 bases). Trimming pared 0 bases from V and 1 base from J, leaving 10 bases between. This CDR3 comprises 15 residues. The V gene's germline CDR1 is MNHNS and CDR2 SASEGT. CDR3 sequence reads: CASSEAAGGSYEQYF. CDR3 DNA sequence: TGTGCCAGCAGTGAAGCGGCAGGGGGGTCCTACGAGCAGTACTTC.

J is TRBJ2-1 and V is TRBV14, with D possibly TRBD2 on 6 matching bases. CDR3 length: 14 amino acids. Looked up from germline, CDR1 is SGHDN and CDR2 is FVKESK. Deletions cut 3 bases from V and 8 bases from J, with 14 bases between. The CDR3 protein is CASSHGSLLDEQFF. In nucleotides, the CDR3 is TGTGCCAGCAGCCACGGGAGTTTACTGGATGAGCAGTTCTTC. Complete variable domain (other parts from reference TRBV14 and TRBJ2-1): EAGVTQFPSHSVIEKGQTVTLRCDPISGHDNLYWYRRVMGKEIKFLLHFVKESKQDESGMPNNRFLAERTGGTYSTLKVQPAELEDSGVYFCASSHGSLLDEQFFGPGTRLTVL.

The CDR3 sequence: CASSLAGETHSYNEQFF. CDR3 nucleotide sequence: TGTGCCAGCAGTCTAGCGGGAGAGACCCACTCCTACAATGAGCAGTTCTTC. The V and J genes are TRBV6-6 and TRBJ2-1, with 10 bases matching TRBD2. Germline CDR1 is MNHNY and CDR2 is SVGAGI (reference sequence). The CDR3 totals 17 residues. With V trimmed by 5 bases and J by 0 bases, 7 bases remained unmatched.

This clone has more than one count but fewer than ten. V is TRBV10-1 and J is TRBJ2-7; weak D call: TRBD1 (6 bases). Between the trimmed V and J ends, which lost 4 bases and 4 bases, there was a span of 20 bases. Germline V gene lookup returns CDR1 WNHNN and CDR2 SYGVQD (reference sequence). The CDR3 consists of 16 residues. The CDR3 DNA reads TGCGCCAGCAGTGGGGAAGGCCGCAGGCAGGGGTACGAGCAGTACTTC. This translates into CASSGEGRRQGYEQYF.

V gene TRBV11-3 combines with J gene TRBJ2-5; TRBD1 is a possible D gene (6 bases). Germline V gene sequence: CDR1 SGHNT, CDR2 YENEEA. This CDR3 is built from 13 residues. The V end lost 5 bases, the J end lost 1 base, and 8 bases lay between the germline ends. CDR3 sequence (DNA): TGTGCCAGCAGCCGGGACACCCAAGAGACCCAGTACTTC. Amino acid sequence: CASSRDTQETQYF.

V is TRBV6-2 or TRBV6-3 and J is TRBJ1-5; possible D gene TRBD1, 6 bases. Germline-derived CDR1 and CDR2 are MNHEY and SVGEGT. V lost 2 bases and J 4 bases, leaving 21 bases between the germline ends. The CDR3 sequence is 18 residues long. The CDR3: CASSYPDWTGGRNQPQHF. In DNA form, the CDR3 reads TGTGCCAGCAGTTACCCGGACTGGACGGGGGGGCGAAATCAGCCCCAGCATTTT.

V and J are TRBV4-1 and TRBJ2-3; 8 nucleotides match TRBD2. The trim removed 0 bases at V and 5 bases at J, leaving 7 bases unmatched. Germline V gene sequence: CDR1 MGHRA, CDR2 YSYEKL. The CDR3 runs 16 residues. CDR3 sequence reads: CASSQDSSGVQDTQYF. The CDR3 region has the DNA TGCGCCAGCAGCCAAGATAGTAGCGGGGTTCAAGATACGCAGTATTTT.

This clone appeared a single time. The rearrangement links TRBV7-9 to TRBJ2-3; TRBD1 matches 9 bases. The CDR3 loop spans 15 amino acids. Germline CDR1 SEHNR, CDR2 FQNEAQ (reference sequence). The J segment lost 3 bases and the V segment lost 3 bases, leaving 4 bases of the junction unmatched. The CDR3 region is CASSLRDRVTDTQYF. The CDR3 DNA reads TGTGCCAGCAGCTTGAGGGACAGGGTTACAGATACGCAGTATTTT.

The chain uses TRBV19 and TRBJ2-4; D perhaps matches TRBD1 (6 bases). The CDR3 is 14 amino acids. The V gene lost 7 bases and the J gene lost 4 bases, with 14 bases spanning the gap. Per germline, CDR1 LNHDA and CDR2 SQIVND (reference sequence). CDR3 amino acids: CASNPGHGKNIQYF. As DNA, the CDR3 is TGTGCCAGTAACCCGGGACACGGGAAAAACATTCAGTACTTC.

The CDR3, as DNA: TGTGCCAGTAGCCGACAGGGGCCGACTAACTATGGCTACACCTTC. This sequence encodes CASSRQGPTNYGYTF. The chain has TRBV19 and TRBJ1-2, with 8 bases identical to TRBD1. This CDR3 is 15 amino acids long. V was pared by 6 bases and J by 0 bases, with 6 bases of the junction left unmatched. The V gene's germline CDR1 is LNHDA and CDR2 SQIVND (reference sequence).

Comments on this clone: A junction boundary mismatches the germline segment, possibly from a read error. The CDR3 spells CASSPTSGTYEQYF. The CDR3 DNA is TGTGCTAGCAGCCCGACTAGCGGAACTTACGAGCAGTACTTC. The chain couples TRBV7-7 to TRBJ2-7; 9 nucleotides match TRBD2. The CDR3 has 14 residues. Germline V gene data show CDR1 as SSHAT and CDR2 as FNYEAQ (reference sequence). Full variable domain (missing parts from reference TRBV7-7 and TRBJ2-7): GAGVSQSPRYKVTKRGQDVTLRCDPISSHATLYWYQQALGQGPEFLTYFNYEAQPDKSGLPSDRFSAERPEGSISTLTIQRTEQRDSAMYRCASSPTSGTYEQYFGPGTRLTVT.

The genes are TRBV11-2 and TRBJ1-1; 7 nucleotides agree with TRBD1. Trimming took 5 bases from V and 0 from J; bases not matched to a gene: 0. The CDR3 sequence is 13 residues long. The germline V gene has CDR1 SGHAT and CDR2 FQNNGV. This chain's CDR3 is CASSGQVNTEAFF. CDR3 DNA sequence: TGTGCCAGCAGCGGACAGGTGAACACTGAAGCTTTCTTT.

This clone turned up a few times. The chain recombines TRBV5-4 with TRBJ2-7; weak D call: TRBD1 (7 bases). This CDR3 has 16 residues. CDR1 and CDR2 (germline): SGHNT, YYREEE (reference sequence). Trimming stripped 0 bases from V and 6 bases from J, with 19 bases between. DNA of the CDR3: TGTGCCAGCAGCTTGGTGGGATACCGACAGGGAGGCGAGCAGTACTTC. Translated, it gives CASSLVGYRQGGEQYF.

The chain has TRBV18 and TRBJ2-7; the D gene is possibly TRBD2 (6 bases). Trimming took off 6 bases at V and 4 bases at J, with 22 bases between the two ends. There are 16 residues in the CDR3. The V gene's germline CDR1 is KGHSH and CDR2 LQKENI. DNA for the CDR3: TGTGCCAGCTCTTATCAGAGCGGGCTTGGGAATTACGAGCAGTACTTC. Its protein product is CASSYQSGLGNYEQYF.